The clone carrying this TCR beta chain was seen a handful of times. The target antigen is unknown. The data were taken from a study of beta chain features in type 1 diabetes. A sort by CD45RO/CCR7/CD25/CD127/CD95/CD27 yielded CD4+ naive, central memory, regulatory and stem cell-like memory cells. Isolated RNA was reverse transcribed in full, so expressed TCRB transcripts were sequenced. Method: immunoSEQ multiplex PCR; TCRdb's copy keeps in-frame clones and lacks some. The sample holds some 700,000 clones, about an eighth seen once. Study-wide results and limits: Moderate but significant shortening of TCRB CDR3s was recorded in all four CD4+ subsets from Type 1 diabetes patients.

The sequencing input was naive CD4+ T cells from blood. This sequence originates from a young man with type 1 diabetes.

The CDR3 region is CASSHSPGQAQAWDYGYTF. CDR3 nucleotide sequence: TGCGCCAGCAGCCATAGCCCAGGACAAGCCCAAGCCTGGGACTATGGCTACACCTTC. This chain links TRBV4-1 with TRBJ1-2; perhaps TRBD1 as D (5 bases). This CDR3 region has 19 residues. V was cut by 3 bases and J by 3 bases, with 26 bases left in between. Germline V CDR1 and CDR2: MGHRA, YSYEKL.